The entry that follows covers one TCR beta chain sequence. Its target antigen remains unknown. Base quality data are lacking; no much larger clone is found one base away. This entry is derived from a study of blood T cell repertoires in COVID-19 (dated by TCRdb to 2020 to 2022). As for the study more broadly: Collaborator samples came from the United States, Italy and Spain and covered acute and convalescent phases of COVID-19. The repertoires were released in a freely available public database intended as a resource for research on the immune response to SARS-CoV-2. HLA class I and class II types, where available, came from metadata supplied by the sample provider rather than from assay-based typing. The samples were drawn from two sources: the first 160 participants of the ongoing ImmuneRACE study, and approximately 1,300 subjects contributed by 6 global collaborators. A de-identified subject ID, COVID-19 status, age in years and sex were almost always included in the sample metadata. Subjects who had been exposed to COVID-19, were actively infected with it, or had recovered from it provided the deeply sampled blood TCRbeta repertoires that made up the dataset. The material from the prospective study consisted of cDNA or gDNA derived from T cells, B-cell-depleted T cells, or PBMCs.

Each collaborating institution followed its own protocols to collect whole blood in K2EDTA tubes. Collaborator samples were shipped for TCRbeta analysis as frozen whole blood, isolated PBMCs, or DNA extracted from either sample type. TCRbeta CDR3 regions were amplified from genomic DNA by means of the immunoSEQ Assay, a bias-controlled multiplex PCR. As for the original processing: The number of nucleated cells in each sample was estimated by amplification of reference gene primers within the assay. To quantify the absolute abundance of each unique TCRbeta CDR3 rearrangement, sequence reads were collapsed and filtered. For each sample, productive Simpson clonality was calculated as the square root of Simpson's diversity index over productive rearrangements. TCRdb took this table from immuneACCESS and kept in-frame rearrangements with V and J called. Such tables lack part of the clones; where checked against another copy, unresolved V genes explain under half of the gap, and the rest is unexplained. V and J calls and clone size come straight from that table; D and trimming were deduced from the DNA. The sample table holds more than 25,000 clones, of which approximately 89% were seen once. The ten largest clones capture approximately 50% of the sample.

V and J lose 0 bases and 0 bases, and a span of 15 bases separates them. CDR1 and CDR2 are drawn from the germline V gene: MNHEY, SVGEGT. The CDR3 holds 18 amino acids from the cysteine to the phenylalanine. The kept DNA is CDR3 alone, 54 bases in frame from the first base. Results the study describes overall, beyond this receptor: Clinical and demographic metadata were provided uncurated, with the amount varying by source and participant.

The sample consisted of peripheral blood. The clonotype originates from a human donor with acute or convalescent COVID-19. The donor label of this sample is uncertain. Recombination linked TRBV6-2 or TRBV6-3 to TRBJ2-1; the D region possibly corresponds to TRBD2 (7 bases align). The CDR3 region: CASSYSLKGGGSYNEQFF. Here is the DNA: TGTGCCAGCAGTTACTCTCTTAAGGGGGGGGGCTCCTACAATGAGCAGTTCTTC.